This T cell receptor beta chain was obtained from a study of Graves' ophthalmopathy and Graves' hyperthyroidism. General study findings and limits: The model achieved about 70% sensitivity and roughly 72% specificity for ophthalmopathy progression.

CDR3 regions of TCR beta were amplified from RNA transcripts. The library came from an HTBI-primed first-round RT-PCR and a second-round multiplex PCR. Via MiXCR, TCRdb re-called the multiplex PCR reads, giving one row per CDR3 protein. The repertoire holds around 1.1 million distinct CDR3 sequences, with around a third as singletons. This clonotype has ten or more counts. Its antigen is unknown. Germline V CDR1 and CDR2: SQVTM, ANQGSEA. Trimming took 3 bases from V and 2 from J; bases not matched to a gene: 4. CDR3 length: 14 amino acids. This TCR came from an adult man with Graves' hyperthyroidism. This chain connects TRBV29-1 to TRBJ2-5; 9 bases align to TRBD2. Source material: peripheral blood or thyroid tissue (not recorded which). Here the CDR3 DNA reads TGCAGCGTTGAGGGGCGGGGGGGTCAAGAGACCCAGTACTTC. It specifies CSVEGRGGQETQYF.